This TCR beta chain was documented in a study of blood T cell repertoires in COVID-19. The wider study: Samples taken during acute and convalescent COVID-19 were collected in the United States, Italy and Spain. From T cells, B-cell-depleted T cells, or PBMCs came the material, which was cDNA or gDNA.

The germline V gene encodes CDR1 GTSNPN and CDR2 SVGIG (reference sequence). V lost 0 bases and J lost 6; bases outside the gene matches: 5. This CDR3 is built from 13 residues. Original analysis: Estimates of nucleated cell counts were drawn from the amplification of reference gene primers. Here immunoSEQ multiplex PCR was the method, and the copy in TCRdb shows in-frame clones only, minus some. For V, J and clone size, that table is used; D and trimming come from the DNA. The sample records more than 150,000 clones, about 80% being singletons. Sequenced material: peripheral blood. The receptor comes from a human donor in a cohort sampled during active COVID-19. The V call is TRBV30, the J call TRBJ2-7; 7 bases are shared with TRBD1. The CDR3 here is CAWSVRGGSEQYF. In nucleotides, the CDR3 is TGTGCCTGGAGTGTACGAGGGGGCTCCGAGCAGTACTTC.